A selection of T cell receptor beta chains follows, all from one sample in a study of blood T cell repertoires in COVID-19. The table came from immunoSEQ multiplex PCR; TCRdb's copy has only in-frame clones and leaves some out. The table has about 200,000 clones, under 95% seen once. The sequenced material came from peripheral blood. The origin of the receptors is a young man with acute or convalescent COVID-19. Both conserved end residues are part of each CDR3. Some rows have no size entry. The others give once, few or many, or a class for an expanded clone.

cdr3_aa v_call clone_size
CASSLGAGPSPLHF TRBV28 .
CARSPRGSTEAFF TRBV7-5 .
CASSDRGREQFF TRBV6-1 .
CASSSELAGLSYNEQFF TRBV5-1 once
CASSQDSGLVMNYEQFF TRBV4-1 .
CSVVRSLGPDEQFF TRBV29-1 .
CASWGGALSYEQYF TRBV10-2 .
CASRPRGAGELFF TRBV19 .
CASSSMGQLNQPQHF TRBV28 .
CASSPSRGFSGNTIYF TRBV16 .
CASSTTAGLLEAFF TRBV5-1 .
CASSSRLLAGGVNEQFF TRBV7-6 .
CASSVYQGQPQHF TRBV11-2 .
CAISERQKNYGYTF TRBV10-3 .
CASTAGYLKNSNQPQHF TRBV19 once
CASSLTAGTGKAGELFF TRBV11-2 .
CASSLRGDRAQYF TRBV3-1/TRBV3-2 .
CASSQDGQYYEKLFF TRBV4-2 .
CASSLRSTFTDTQYF TRBV27 .
CSVATSGRMETQYF TRBV29-1 .
CASTTGQGAGGYTF TRBV19 .
CASRIRGVSGLSSGVLDTQYF TRBV28 .
CASSSQGNLSPLHF TRBV27 .
CASSLLPRDRGLFF TRBV5-1 .
CASSPLGQRIAFGYTF TRBV18 few
CASSLVNQGSYNEQFF TRBV5-1 .
CASSYSSEAKNIQYF TRBV6-6 .
CASSRLAGVYEQYF TRBV27 .
CASTISSGLNYGYTF TRBV27 .
CAFSGGGGSYEQYF TRBV30 .
CASSLVLGSRQVDQPQHF TRBV28 .
CASRVSSYNSPLHF TRBV6-5 .